The 19 T cell receptor beta chains in this list originate from one sample, sequenced in a study of blood T cells in healthy people across ages. Using a J-beta primer mix together with a sample-barcoded 5' primer, a second PCR was run for roughly 7 to 12 cycles. TCRdb recomputed calls from the 5' RACE reads with MiXCR, one row per CDR3 protein. This sample has 1.2 million to 1.5 million distinct CDR3 sequences, with approximately 63% found just once. The sample was blood. The origin of the receptors is a man younger than 35 in good health.

The J gene is TRBJ1-3, the V gene TRBV29-1, with D hard to call. Germline CDR1 and CDR2: SQVTM and ANQGSEA. This CDR3 spans 14 amino acids. V was clipped by 2 bases and J by 0 bases, with 8 bases between them. The CDR3 DNA reads TGCAGCGTTGAACCGGGGAACTCTGGAAACACCATATATTTT. Protein sequence: CSVEPGNSGNTIYF.

This rearrangement joins TRBV6-1 to TRBJ1-5; 8 bases line up with TRBD1. Germline V lookup: CDR1 MNHNS, CDR2 SASEGT. The CDR3 covers 14 residues. The ends lost 6 bases at V and 5 bases at J; junction bases unmatched: 6. CDR3 loop: CASSVSQGDQPQHF. CDR3 nucleotide sequence: TGTGCCAGCAGCGTCTCACAGGGGGATCAGCCCCAGCATTTT.

This clonotype was seen more than once but under ten times. V and J are TRBV5-1 and TRBJ2-7; 7 bases align to TRBD1. The J segment lost 1 base and the V segment lost 0 bases, leaving 7 bases of the junction unmatched. CDR3 length equals 16 residues. Per the germline V gene, CDR1 is SGHRS and CDR2 is YFSETQ. This CDR3 reads CASSLGPGTDSYEQYF. CDR3 nucleotide sequence: TGCGCCAGCAGCTTGGGCCCCGGGACAGATTCCTACGAGCAGTACTTC.

Points on this clonotype: Being one base from a much bigger clone, this may be a read error. V is TRBV7-2 and J is TRBJ2-7; the match to TRBD2 covers 9 bases. The length of the CDR3 is 15 residues. CDR1 is SGHTA and CDR2 is FQGNSA in the germline V gene. V lost 1 base, J lost 1 base, and 2 bases stayed unmatched. DNA for the CDR3: TGTGCCAGCAGCTTAGGGACTAGCGTATCCTACGAGCAGTACTTC. Translating it yields CASSLGTSVSYEQYF.

This chain links TRBV6-5 with TRBJ2-7; D gene unclear. The V gene lost 2 bases and the J gene lost 2 bases, with 13 bases spanning the gap. The germline V gene encodes CDR1 MNHEY and CDR2 SVGAGI. This CDR3 comprises 15 residues. Written as DNA, the CDR3 is TGTGCCAGCAGTTACCGAGACAACCCTGCCTACGAGCAGTACTTC. Protein product: CASSYRDNPAYEQYF.

This clonotype appeared a few times. V is TRBV29-1 and J is TRBJ2-1, with D perhaps TRBD1 or TRBD2 (5 bases each). V was shortened by 0 bases and J by 4 bases, with 10 bases between the two germline ends. CDR3 size: 14 residues. Germline values: CDR1 SQVTM, CDR2 ANQGSEA. CDR3 nucleotide sequence: TGCAGCGTTGAAGATTTCGGGGCTTACAATGAGCAGTTCTTC. Its translation: CSVEDFGAYNEQFF.

This sequence joins TRBV5-5 and TRBJ2-7; no clear D. The J call is in doubt because the DNA end fits TRBJ2-5 better. This CDR3 has 13 amino acids. Germline V gene sequence: CDR1 SGHKS, CDR2 YYEKEE (reference sequence). The CDR3 loop reads CASSVGLPGTQYF. As DNA, the CDR3 is TGTGCCAGCAGCGTCGGCCTCCCAGGGACCCAGTACTTC.

The chain has TRBV4-1 and TRBJ1-2, with D hard to call. The CDR3 sequence is 15 residues long. V was shortened by 5 bases and J by 6 bases, with 19 bases between the two germline ends. Looked up from germline, CDR1 is MGHRA and CDR2 is YSYEKL. CDR3 sequence: CASSSTVRGFNGYTF. CDR3 sequence (DNA): TGCGCCAGCAGCTCTACCGTGCGGGGATTTAATGGCTACACCTTC.

CDR3 sequence reads: CATSGGGTTDTQYF. The DNA for the CDR3 is TGTGCCACCAGCGGAGGGGGAACCACAGATACGCAGTATTTT. The J gene is TRBJ2-3, the V gene TRBV15; possibly TRBD1 or TRBD2 for D (6 bases each). Trimming removed 5 bases at V and 2 bases at J, with 11 bases between. Germline V lookup: CDR1 LNHNV, CDR2 YYDKDF (reference sequence). The CDR3 covers 14 residues.

The chain couples TRBV5-1 to TRBJ2-5; tentative D call: TRBD1 (6 bases). This CDR3 comprises 14 residues. The germline V gene has CDR1 SGHRS and CDR2 YFSETQ. V was clipped by 4 bases and J by 0 bases, with 10 bases between them. CDR3 loop: CASSIRDNQETQYF. The CDR3 coding sequence is TGCGCCAGCAGCATAAGGGACAACCAAGAGACCCAGTACTTC.

The rearrangement uses TRBV27 and TRBJ1-2; maybe TRBD1 (5 bases). CDR3 size: 18 residues. Germline V gives CDR1 MNHEY, CDR2 SMNVEV (reference sequence). V was pared by 4 bases and J by 1 base, with 22 bases between. For the CDR3, the DNA is TGTGCCAGCAGTTCGGTGTTCGGGACCCGCGACAGTAACTATGGCTACACCTTC. It specifies CASSSVFGTRDSNYGYTF.

This chain joins TRBV4-2 and TRBJ2-1, with D hard to call. The CDR3 runs 13 residues. From germline, CDR1 is LGHNA and CDR2 YNFKEQ. V was shortened by 1 base and J by 8 bases, with 9 bases between the two germline ends. The CDR3 DNA follows: TGTGCCAGCAGCCAAGGAGAGCCAGATGAGCAGTTCTTC. Amino acid sequence: CASSQGEPDEQFF.

This clonotype has just one count. The chain employs TRBV28 and TRBJ2-4, with D possibly TRBD1 on 5 matching bases. The J call may be mistaken, given a closer DNA end match to TRBJ2-7. Germline V gene lookup returns CDR1 MDHEN and CDR2 SYDVKM. This CDR3 comprises 13 residues. Here the CDR3 reads CASSESGMAEQYF. CDR3 coding DNA: TGTGCCAGCAGTGAGTCAGGGATGGCCGAGCAGTACTTC.

The V call is TRBV27, the J call TRBJ2-3, with 7 nucleotides matching TRBD2. Germline trimming cut 3 bases from V and 6 bases from J; bases unmatched to any gene: 6. Germline values: CDR1 MNHEY, CDR2 SMNVEV (reference sequence). The CDR3 contains 14 residues. Here the CDR3 reads CASSFGRGVDTQYF. In nucleotides, the CDR3 is TGTGCCAGCAGTTTCGGACGGGGGGTCGATACGCAGTATTTT.

The chain links TRBV5-1 to TRBJ2-1; 11 nucleotides match TRBD2. The germline V gene has CDR1 SGHRS and CDR2 YFSETQ. J gave up 8 bases and V 4 bases, and 20 bases lay outside the gene matches. The CDR3 has 19 residues. As DNA, the CDR3 is TGCGCCAGCAGCAGAGCCGCTAGCGGGGGGCGCCCGGGGGTCGATGAGCAGTTCTTC. This codes for CASSRAASGGRPGVDEQFF.

CDR3 sequence: CASSPDRGSSPLHF. The CDR3 nucleotides are TGTGCCAGCAGTCCGGACAGAGGCAGTTCACCCCTCCACTTT. This chain joins TRBV25-1 and TRBJ1-6; D possibly corresponds to TRBD1 (6 bases). Looked up from germline, CDR1 is MGHDK and CDR2 is SYGVNS. The CDR3 runs to 14 residues. The ends were cut back, 5 bases at V and 9 bases at J, with 14 bases in the middle.

This clonotype was detected many times. V gene TRBV7-9 combines with J gene TRBJ1-6; D gene unclear. CDR3 length: 14 amino acids. Trimming left V 5 bases short and J 8 bases short, with 13 bases between. Germline assignment: CDR1 SEHNR and CDR2 FQNEAQ (reference sequence). This chain's CDR3 is CASSQEDTDSPLHF. CDR3 nucleotides: TGTGCCAGCAGCCAAGAAGACACCGATTCACCCCTCCACTTT.

The chain recombines TRBV11-2 with TRBJ2-3; D might be TRBD2 (6 bases). From germline, CDR1 is SGHAT and CDR2 FQNNGV. The CDR3 covers 16 residues. V was trimmed by 3 bases and J by 0 bases, leaving 13 bases between them. CDR3 sequence (DNA): TGTGCCAGCAGCTTTCCAGCGGGCACTAGCACAGATACGCAGTATTTT. Translation: CASSFPAGTSTDTQYF.

Many counts were recorded for this clonotype. An end of the junction differs from the germline gene, which may be a read error. V usage is TRBV5-1 and J usage is TRBJ2-3; 11 bases are a match to TRBD2. Germline lookup yields CDR1 SGHRS and CDR2 YFSETQ. The CDR3 spans 15 residues. The CDR3 region is CASSSTSGGTDTQYF. DNA of the CDR3: TGTGCCAGCAGCTCGACTAGCGGGGGCACAGATACGCAGTATTTT.